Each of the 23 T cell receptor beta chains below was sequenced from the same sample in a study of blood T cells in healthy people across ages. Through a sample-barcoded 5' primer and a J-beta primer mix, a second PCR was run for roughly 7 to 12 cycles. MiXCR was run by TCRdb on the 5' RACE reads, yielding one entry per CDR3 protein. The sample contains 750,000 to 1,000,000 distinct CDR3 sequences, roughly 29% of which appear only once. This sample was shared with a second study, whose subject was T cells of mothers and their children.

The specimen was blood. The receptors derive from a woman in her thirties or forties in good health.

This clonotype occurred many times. The CDR3 loop reads CASSPTGNNNQPQHF. The CDR3 region has the DNA TGTGCCAGCTCACCGACAGGGAATAACAATCAGCCCCAGCATTTT. The chain recombines TRBV18 with TRBJ1-5; 7 bases are a match to TRBD1. CDR1 KGHSH and CDR2 LQKENI come from the germline V gene. CDR3 length: 15 amino acids. Trimming cost V 3 bases and J 3 bases; bases outside gene matches: 5.

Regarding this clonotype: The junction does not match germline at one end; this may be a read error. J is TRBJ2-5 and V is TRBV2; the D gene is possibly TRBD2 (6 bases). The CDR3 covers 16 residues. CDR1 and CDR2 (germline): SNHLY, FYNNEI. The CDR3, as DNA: TGTGCCAGCAGTGACGGAGGGCCACTGAACCAAGAGACCCGGTACTTC. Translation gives CASSDGGPLNQETRYF.

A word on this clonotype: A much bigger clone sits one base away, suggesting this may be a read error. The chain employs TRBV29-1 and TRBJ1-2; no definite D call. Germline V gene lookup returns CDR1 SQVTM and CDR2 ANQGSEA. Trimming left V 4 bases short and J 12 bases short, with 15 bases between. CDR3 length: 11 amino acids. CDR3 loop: CSVGSGGGHTF. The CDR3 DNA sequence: TGCAGCGTTGGGTCCGGCGGAGGCCACACCTTC.

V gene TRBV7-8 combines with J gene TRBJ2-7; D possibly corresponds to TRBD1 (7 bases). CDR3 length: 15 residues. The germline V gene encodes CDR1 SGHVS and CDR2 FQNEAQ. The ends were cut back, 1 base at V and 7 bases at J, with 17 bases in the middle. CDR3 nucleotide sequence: TGTGCCAGCAGCTTAGTAGGAGGGGGCAGGGGTGAGCAGTACTTC. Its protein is CASSLVGGGRGEQYF.

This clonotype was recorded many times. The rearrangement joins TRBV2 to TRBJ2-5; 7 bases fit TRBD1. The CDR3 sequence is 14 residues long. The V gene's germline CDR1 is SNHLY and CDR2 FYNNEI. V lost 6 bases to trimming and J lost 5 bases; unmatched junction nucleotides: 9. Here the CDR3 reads CASRETGVGETQYF. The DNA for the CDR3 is TGTGCCAGCAGGGAAACAGGGGTCGGGGAGACCCAGTACTTC.

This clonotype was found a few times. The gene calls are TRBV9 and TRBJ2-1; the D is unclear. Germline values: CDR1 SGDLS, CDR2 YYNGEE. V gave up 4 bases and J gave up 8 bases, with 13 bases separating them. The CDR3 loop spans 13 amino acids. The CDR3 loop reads CASSMGHLHEQFF. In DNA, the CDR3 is TGTGCCAGCAGCATGGGTCATCTCCATGAGCAGTTCTTC.

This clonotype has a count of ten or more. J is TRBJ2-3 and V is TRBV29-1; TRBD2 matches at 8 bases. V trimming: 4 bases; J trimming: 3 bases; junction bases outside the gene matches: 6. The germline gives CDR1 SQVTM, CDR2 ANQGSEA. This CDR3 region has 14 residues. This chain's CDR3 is CSVGVSGVTDTQYF. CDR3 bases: TGCAGCGTTGGGGTTAGCGGGGTGACAGATACGCAGTATTTT.

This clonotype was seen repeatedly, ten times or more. CDR3 loop: CASSGDSYNEQFF. CDR3 in DNA: TGTGCCAGCAGTGGGGACTCCTACAATGAGCAGTTCTTC. This chain joins TRBV12-3 or TRBV12-4 and TRBJ2-1; no definite D call. V dropped 5 bases and J dropped 0 bases, with 5 bases sitting between them. This CDR3 is built from 13 residues.

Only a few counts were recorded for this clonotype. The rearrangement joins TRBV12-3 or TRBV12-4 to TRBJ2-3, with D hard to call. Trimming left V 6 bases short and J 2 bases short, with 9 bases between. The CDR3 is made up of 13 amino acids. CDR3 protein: CASRQTYTDTQYF. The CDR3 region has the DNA TGTGCCAGCAGACAGACATACACAGATACGCAGTATTTT.

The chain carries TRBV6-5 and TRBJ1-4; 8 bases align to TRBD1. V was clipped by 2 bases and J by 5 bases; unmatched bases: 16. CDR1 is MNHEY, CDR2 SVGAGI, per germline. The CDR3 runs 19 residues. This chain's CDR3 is CASSYRIGTGLVGNEKLFF. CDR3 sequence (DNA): TGTGCCAGCAGTTACCGTATCGGGACAGGCCTCGTCGGGAATGAAAAACTGTTTTTT.

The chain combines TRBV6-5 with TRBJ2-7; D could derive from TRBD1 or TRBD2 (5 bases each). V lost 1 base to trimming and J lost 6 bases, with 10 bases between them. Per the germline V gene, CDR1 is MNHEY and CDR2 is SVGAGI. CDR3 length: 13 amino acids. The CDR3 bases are TGTGCCAGCAGTTACTACGAGGGGTCCGAGCAGTACTTC. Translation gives CASSYYEGSEQYF.

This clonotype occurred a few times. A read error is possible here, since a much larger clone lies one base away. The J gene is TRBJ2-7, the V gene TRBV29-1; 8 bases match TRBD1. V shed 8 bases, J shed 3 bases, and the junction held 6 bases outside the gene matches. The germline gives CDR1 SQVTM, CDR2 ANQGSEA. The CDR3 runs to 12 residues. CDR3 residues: CSRTGRNYEQYF. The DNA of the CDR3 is TGCAGCAGGACAGGGAGGAACTACGAGCAGTACTTC.

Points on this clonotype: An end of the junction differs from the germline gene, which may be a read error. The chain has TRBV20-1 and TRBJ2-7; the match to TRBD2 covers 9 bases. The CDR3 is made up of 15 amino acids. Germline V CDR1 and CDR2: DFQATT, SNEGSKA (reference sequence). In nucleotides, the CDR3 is TGCAGTGCTAGAGATGGGACTAGCACCGGGGGCGAGCAGAACTTC. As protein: CSARDGTSTGGEQNF.

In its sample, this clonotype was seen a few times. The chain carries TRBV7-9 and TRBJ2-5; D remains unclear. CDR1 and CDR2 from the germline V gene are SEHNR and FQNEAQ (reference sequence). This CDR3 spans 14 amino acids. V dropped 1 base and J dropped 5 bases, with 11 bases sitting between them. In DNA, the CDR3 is TGTGCCAGCAGCTTAGGGTCGGCTAGGGAGACCCAGTACTTC. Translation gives CASSLGSARETQYF.

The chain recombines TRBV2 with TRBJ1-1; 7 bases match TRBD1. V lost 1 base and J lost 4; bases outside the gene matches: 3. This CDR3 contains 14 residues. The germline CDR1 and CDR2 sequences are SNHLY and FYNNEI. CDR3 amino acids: CASSEEGASTEAFF. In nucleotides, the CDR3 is TGTGCCAGCAGTGAAGAGGGGGCGAGCACTGAAGCTTTCTTT. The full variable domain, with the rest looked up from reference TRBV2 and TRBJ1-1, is EPEVTQTPSHQVTQMGQEVILRCVPISNHLYFYWYRQILGQKVEFLVSFYNNEISEKSEIFDDQFSVERPDGSNFTLKIRSTKLEDSAMYFCASSEEGASTEAFFGQGTRLTVV.

The CDR3, as DNA: TGTGCCAGCAGCGCCCGCACCGAGAGGGGGGAATGGGATCAGCCCCAGCATTTT. It translates to CASSARTERGEWDQPQHF. The chain uses TRBV9 and TRBJ1-5; maybe TRBD1 (6 bases). With 3 bases removed from V and 5 bases from J, the gap between germline ends came to 24 bases. Germline values: CDR1 SGDLS, CDR2 YYNGEE. CDR3 length equals 18 residues.

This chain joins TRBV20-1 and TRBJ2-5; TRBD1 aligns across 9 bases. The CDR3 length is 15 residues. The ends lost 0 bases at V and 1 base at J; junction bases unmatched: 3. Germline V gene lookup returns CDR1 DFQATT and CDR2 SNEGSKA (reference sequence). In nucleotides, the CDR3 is TGCAGTGCTAGAGATGGGGACAGGGTCCAAGAGACCCAGTACTTC. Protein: CSARDGDRVQETQYF.

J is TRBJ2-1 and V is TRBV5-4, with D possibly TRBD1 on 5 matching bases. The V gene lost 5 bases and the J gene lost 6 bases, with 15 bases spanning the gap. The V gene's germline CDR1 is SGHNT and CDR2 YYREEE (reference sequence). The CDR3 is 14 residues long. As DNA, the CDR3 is TGTGCCAGCAGTTACCAGACAGCGATCAATGAGCAGTTCTTC. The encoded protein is CASSYQTAINEQFF.

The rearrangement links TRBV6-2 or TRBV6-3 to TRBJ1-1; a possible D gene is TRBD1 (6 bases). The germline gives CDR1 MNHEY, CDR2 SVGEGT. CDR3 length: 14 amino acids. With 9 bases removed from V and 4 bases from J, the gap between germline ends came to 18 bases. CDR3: CASDPGARSTEAFF. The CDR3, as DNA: TGTGCCAGTGACCCGGGGGCGCGGAGCACTGAAGCTTTCTTT.

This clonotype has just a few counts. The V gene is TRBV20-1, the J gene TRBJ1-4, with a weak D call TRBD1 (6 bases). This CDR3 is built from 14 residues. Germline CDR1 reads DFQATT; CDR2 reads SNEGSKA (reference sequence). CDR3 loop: CSANKRTDNEKLFF. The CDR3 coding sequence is TGCAGCGCCAACAAAAGGACAGATAATGAAAAACTGTTTTTT.

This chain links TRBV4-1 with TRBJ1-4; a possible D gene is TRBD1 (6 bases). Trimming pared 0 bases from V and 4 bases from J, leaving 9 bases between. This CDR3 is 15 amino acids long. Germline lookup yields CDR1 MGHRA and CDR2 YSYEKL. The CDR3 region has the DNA TGCGCCAGCAGCCAAGATCCCAGGGGTAATGAAAAACTGTTTTTT. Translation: CASSQDPRGNEKLFF.

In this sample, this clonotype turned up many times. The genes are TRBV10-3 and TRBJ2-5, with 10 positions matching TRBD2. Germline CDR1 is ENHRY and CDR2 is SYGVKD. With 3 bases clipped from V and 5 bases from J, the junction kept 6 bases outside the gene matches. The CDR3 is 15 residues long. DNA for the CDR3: TGTGCCATCAGTGATCCTAGCGGGGGAGGTGAGACCCAGTACTTC. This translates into CAISDPSGGGETQYF.

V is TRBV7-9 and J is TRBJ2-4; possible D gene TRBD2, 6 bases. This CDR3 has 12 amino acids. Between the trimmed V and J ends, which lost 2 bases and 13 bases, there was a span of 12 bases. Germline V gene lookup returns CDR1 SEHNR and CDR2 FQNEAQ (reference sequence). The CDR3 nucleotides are TGTGCCAGCAGCTTAATAGCGGAGGAGCAGTACTTC. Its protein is CASSLIAEEQYF.